The 14 T cell receptor beta chains below all came from one sample that was sequenced in a study of blood T cell repertoires in COVID-19. Sequenced by immunoSEQ multiplex PCR; TCRdb stores in-frame clones only, minus some. The sample lists around 120,000 clones, around 80% seen once, with roughly 5.5% in the top ten. The sample consisted of peripheral blood. The receptors shown here come from a man at least 80 years old with active or convalescent COVID-19.

V usage is TRBV20-1 and J usage is TRBJ2-1, with 7 bases identical to TRBD2. The CDR3 runs to 17 residues. Germline CDR1 is DFQATT and CDR2 is SNEGSKA (reference sequence). V shed 3 bases, J shed 0 bases, and the junction held 11 bases outside the gene matches. The CDR3 spells CSASPTGGVSSYNEQFF. Here the CDR3 DNA reads TGCAGTGCTAGTCCGACTGGGGGGGTTAGCTCCTACAATGAGCAGTTCTTC.

The rearrangement links TRBV7-6 to TRBJ2-5; a possible D gene is TRBD1 (6 bases). CDR3 length: 15 amino acids. V was clipped by 6 bases and J by 1 base, with 15 bases between them. Germline V gene sequence: CDR1 SGHVS, CDR2 FNYEAQ. Written as DNA, the CDR3 is TGTGCCAGCAGTGCGGGCAGGGGAGCCCAAGAGACCCAGTACTTC. Translated, it gives CASSAGRGAQETQYF. Full variable domain (rest looked up from reference TRBV7-6 and TRBJ2-5): GAGVSQSPRYKVTKRGQDVALRCDPISGHVSLYWYRQALGQGPEFLTYFNYEAQQDKSGLPNDRFSAERPEGSISTLTIQRTEQRDSAMYRCASSAGRGAQETQYFGPGTRLLVL.

The rearrangement uses TRBV7-2 and TRBJ1-4; D not resolved. The CDR3 spans 14 residues. The V gene lost 3 bases and the J gene lost 6 bases, with 11 bases spanning the gap. The germline V gene encodes CDR1 SGHTA and CDR2 FQGNSA. For the CDR3, the DNA is TGTGCCAGCAGCTTGGTAGCCCATGATGAAAAACTGTTTTTT. This translates into CASSLVAHDEKLFF.

V is TRBV28 and J is TRBJ2-2; TRBD2 aligns across 9 bases. The V segment lost 10 bases and the J segment 1 base; nucleotides outside the gene matches: 4. Germline loops: CDR1 MDHEN, CDR2 SYDVKM. The CDR3 sequence is 14 residues long. The CDR3 loop is CAILAGRNTGELFF. The CDR3 coding sequence is TGTGCCATTCTAGCGGGGAGGAACACCGGGGAGCTGTTTTTT.

This clone was seen once. The chain combines TRBV2 with TRBJ1-5; 7 bases line up with TRBD1. CDR3 length: 15 residues. Germline CDR1 and CDR2: SNHLY and FYNNEI. J gave up 1 base and V 6 bases, and 6 bases lay outside the gene matches. CDR3 loop: CASSGRQGSNQPQHF. The CDR3 DNA reads as TGTGCCAGCAGCGGTCGACAGGGAAGCAATCAGCCCCAGCATTTT.

The genes are TRBV24-1 and TRBJ1-2; TRBD1 might be the D (6 bases). There are 16 residues in the CDR3. Per germline, CDR1 KGHDR and CDR2 SFDVKD. V gave up 3 bases and J gave up 2 bases, with 15 bases separating them. CDR3 coding DNA: TGTGCCACCAGTGATCCCTACAGGGAAACAAACTATGGCTACACCTTC. Its translation: CATSDPYRETNYGYTF.

The genes are TRBV7-9 and TRBJ2-6; TRBD1 matches 7 bases. Germline V gene lookup returns CDR1 SEHNR and CDR2 FQNEAQ (reference sequence). This CDR3 has 21 residues. Losses at the gene ends were 5 bases for V and 0 bases for J; bases not matched to a gene: 19. Here the CDR3 reads CASSTRLTKGAPNSGANVLTF. In DNA form, the CDR3 reads TGTGCCAGCAGCACCCGATTGACGAAGGGGGCCCCAAACTCTGGGGCCAACGTCCTGACTTTC.

DNA of the CDR3: TGTGCCAGCAGTTGGGGACTAGCGGGGGGACAGGATACGCAGTATTTT. This encodes CASSWGLAGGQDTQYF. The chain recombines TRBV7-9 with TRBJ2-3; 15 positions agree with TRBD2. In germline, CDR1 is SEHNR, CDR2 FQNEAQ (reference sequence). J was trimmed by 6 bases and V by 6 bases; bases with no gene match: 7. The CDR3 consists of 16 residues.

The rearrangement uses TRBV10-1 and TRBJ2-3, with 7 bases matching TRBD2. The J segment lost 1 base and the V segment lost 4 bases, leaving 5 bases of the junction unmatched. Germline V gene data show CDR1 as WNHNN and CDR2 as SYGVQD (reference sequence). The CDR3 extends over 15 amino acids. In DNA, the CDR3 is TGCGCCAGCAGTGGGCTCGCGGGGGGCACAGATACGCAGTATTTT. Translated, it gives CASSGLAGGTDTQYF.

This chain uses TRBV18 with TRBJ1-1; D is undetermined. Trimming pared 1 base from V and 6 bases from J, leaving 21 bases between. The CDR3 is 17 amino acids. The germline V gene has CDR1 KGHSH and CDR2 LQKENI. CDR3 protein: CASSPLKGGWSGPEAFF. In nucleotides, the CDR3 is TGTGCCAGCTCACCACTGAAGGGAGGTTGGTCCGGCCCTGAAGCTTTCTTT.

The chain carries TRBV5-8 and TRBJ2-7; 8 bases match TRBD1. Germline assignment: CDR1 SGHTS and CDR2 YDEGEE. The CDR3 length is 14 residues. After removal of 6 bases from V and 3 bases from J, the junction contained 8 bases not matched to a gene. The CDR3, as DNA: TGTGCCAGCACCTACGGGACAGGACTCTACGAGCAGTACTTC. As protein: CASTYGTGLYEQYF.

This chain connects TRBV6-1 to TRBJ1-5; weak D call: TRBD1 (5 bases). The CDR3 is 17 residues long. From germline, CDR1 is MNHNS and CDR2 SASEGT. The V and J ends lost 3 bases and 0 bases respectively, with 15 bases between them. CDR3 nucleotide sequence: TGTGCCAGCAGTGATGGACATGTCTGGGCTAGCAATCAGCCCCAGCATTTT. It translates to CASSDGHVWASNQPQHF.

The chain employs TRBV4-1 and TRBJ2-3; 7 bases agree with TRBD1. After removal of 1 base from V and 8 bases from J, the junction contained 6 bases not matched to a gene. Germline CDR1 and CDR2: MGHRA and YSYEKL. There are 14 residues in the CDR3. CDR3 amino acids: CASSQALAGGTQYF. The CDR3 DNA reads as TGCGCCAGCAGCCAAGCCCTGGCAGGGGGTACGCAGTATTTT.

V gene TRBV27 combines with J gene TRBJ2-3; 9 bases align to TRBD2. This CDR3 is built from 15 residues. With V trimmed by 4 bases and J by 2 bases, 4 bases remained unmatched. Germline V CDR1 and CDR2: MNHEY, SMNVEV (reference sequence). CDR3 in DNA: TGTGCCAGCAGTTCCCCTAGCGGGGCCACAGATACGCAGTATTTT. Translation gives CASSSPSGATDTQYF.